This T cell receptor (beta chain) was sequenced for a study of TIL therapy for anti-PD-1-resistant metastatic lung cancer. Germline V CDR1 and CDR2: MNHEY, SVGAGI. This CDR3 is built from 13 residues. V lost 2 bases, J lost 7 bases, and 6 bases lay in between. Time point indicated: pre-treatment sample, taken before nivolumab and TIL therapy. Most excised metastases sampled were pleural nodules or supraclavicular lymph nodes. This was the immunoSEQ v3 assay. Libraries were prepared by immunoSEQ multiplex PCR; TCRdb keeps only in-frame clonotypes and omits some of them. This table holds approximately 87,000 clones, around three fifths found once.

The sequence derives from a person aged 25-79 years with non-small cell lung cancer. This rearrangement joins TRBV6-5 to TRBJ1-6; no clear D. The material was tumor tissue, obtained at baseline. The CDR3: CASSYTGNSPLHF. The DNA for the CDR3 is TGTGCCAGCAGTTACACCGGAAATTCACCCCTCCACTTT.